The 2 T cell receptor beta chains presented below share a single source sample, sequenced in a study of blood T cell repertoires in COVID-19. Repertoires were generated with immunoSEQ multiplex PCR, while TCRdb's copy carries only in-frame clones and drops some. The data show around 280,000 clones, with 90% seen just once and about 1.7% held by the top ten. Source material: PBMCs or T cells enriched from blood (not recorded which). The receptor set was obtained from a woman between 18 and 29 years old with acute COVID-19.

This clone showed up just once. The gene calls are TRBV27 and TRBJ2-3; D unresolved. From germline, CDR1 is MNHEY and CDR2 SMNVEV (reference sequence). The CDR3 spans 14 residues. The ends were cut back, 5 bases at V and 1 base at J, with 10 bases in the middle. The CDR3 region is CASSLFLGTDTQYF. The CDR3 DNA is TGTGCCAGCAGTCTATTCTTAGGCACAGATACGCAGTATTTT.

The CDR3 protein is CASSWTDGNEQFF. The CDR3 nucleotides read TGTGCCAGCAGCTGGACAGATGGCAATGAGCAGTTCTTC. The V gene is TRBV7-3, the J gene TRBJ2-1; D is possibly TRBD1 (6 bases). Per the germline V gene, CDR1 is SGHTA and CDR2 is FQGTGA. Trimming removed 4 bases at V and 6 bases at J, with 10 bases between. The CDR3 is 13 amino acids.